Following are 22 T cell receptor beta chains from one sample sequenced in a study of blood T cell repertoires in COVID-19 (dated by TCRdb to the early 2020s). Library prep was done by the immunoSEQ multiplex PCR assay. Sourced from immuneACCESS, this table was stored by TCRdb with only in-frame sequences that have V and J called. A share of the clones is absent; for the studies checked, an unresolved V gene accounts for under half, and the remainder has no known explanation. Present in this sample are nearly 25,000 clones, around four fifths of which were seen just once. Together, the top ten hold 7.5% to 10% of the sample. Sequencing was carried out using peripheral blood. The origin of the receptors is a human donor in a cohort sampled during active COVID-19.

This clone showed up just once. The chain combines TRBV6-5 with TRBJ2-7, with 10 bases lining up with TRBD2. Germline V gene sequence: CDR1 MNHEY, CDR2 SVGAGI. J was trimmed by 4 bases and V by 10 bases; bases with no gene match: 10. CDR3 length equals 14 residues. CDR3 residues: CATWRTSGVYEQYF. DNA for the CDR3: TGTGCCACCTGGAGGACTAGCGGAGTTTACGAGCAGTACTTC.

This chain joins TRBV27 and TRBJ2-7; 8 bases fit TRBD1. CDR1 and CDR2 (germline): MNHEY, SMNVEV (reference sequence). The CDR3 is made up of 14 amino acids. V was pared by 3 bases and J by 2 bases, with 3 bases of the junction left unmatched. CDR3 bases: TGTGCCAGCAGTTTGGGGACAGGCGCCTACGAGCAGTACTTC. Translation: CASSLGTGAYEQYF.

The J gene is TRBJ1-1, the V gene TRBV6-5; D uncertain. Per the germline V gene, CDR1 is MNHEY and CDR2 is SVGAGI. The CDR3 sequence is 13 residues long. Trimming took 2 bases from V and 2 from J, leaving 6 bases between them. The CDR3 is CASSYGSNTEAFF. The CDR3 DNA sequence: TGTGCCAGCAGTTACGGCAGTAACACTGAAGCTTTCTTT.

The chain combines TRBV6-1 with TRBJ1-5; no reliable D call. Trimming left V 1 base short and J 2 bases short, with 12 bases between. The CDR3 has 16 amino acids. Germline CDR1 reads MNHNS; CDR2 reads SASEGT. The CDR3 reads CASSEVASAGNQPQHF. The CDR3 region has the DNA TGTGCCAGCAGTGAAGTCGCCTCGGCGGGCAATCAGCCCCAGCATTTT.

The chain links TRBV2 to TRBJ2-5; 10 bases are shared with TRBD2. Germline-derived CDR1 and CDR2 are SNHLY and FYNNEI. J was trimmed by 4 bases and V by 2 bases; bases with no gene match: 4. CDR3 length equals 15 residues. The CDR3 region is CASSERLAGVETQYF. CDR3 coding DNA: TGTGCCAGCAGTGAAAGGCTAGCGGGAGTAGAGACCCAGTACTTC.

Within the sample, this clone is medium-sized. The gene calls are TRBV28 and TRBJ1-4; 7 bases are a match to TRBD1. Trimming took 6 bases from V and 7 from J; bases not matched to a gene: 8. The CDR3 sequence is 14 residues long. Per germline, CDR1 MDHEN and CDR2 SYDVKM. CDR3 nucleotides: TGTGCCAGCAGCTACTCCGGGACAGCTGAAAAACTGTTTTTT. As protein: CASSYSGTAEKLFF.

This chain uses TRBV29-1 with TRBJ1-4; TRBD1 agrees at 8 bases. This CDR3 spans 16 amino acids. The trim removed 0 bases at V and 6 bases at J, leaving 9 bases unmatched. The germline gives CDR1 SQVTM, CDR2 ANQGSEA. The CDR3 protein is CSVEDLRQGQHEKLFF. The CDR3 nucleotides are TGCAGCGTTGAAGATTTACGACAGGGGCAACATGAAAAACTGTTTTTT.

The chain is built from TRBV27 and TRBJ1-5; 7 bases are shared with TRBD1. The germline V gene encodes CDR1 MNHEY and CDR2 SMNVEV (reference sequence). V was clipped by 5 bases and J by 4 bases; unmatched bases: 5. The CDR3 is 14 residues long. Here the CDR3 DNA reads TGTGCCAGCAGTCGACAGGGACGGAATCAGCCCCAGCATTTT. Residues: CASSRQGRNQPQHF.

This rearrangement joins TRBV6-6 to TRBJ1-1, with D unclear. The CDR3 spans 13 residues. The germline V and J ends were trimmed by 7 bases and 5 bases, with 14 bases remaining between them. Germline V gives CDR1 MNHNY, CDR2 SVGAGI (reference sequence). This chain's CDR3 is CASTPHGGTEAFF. The CDR3 DNA is TGTGCCAGCACTCCCCATGGAGGGACTGAAGCTTTCTTT.

This chain joins TRBV5-1 and TRBJ2-7; 13 positions match TRBD2. This CDR3 region has 15 residues. Looked up from germline, CDR1 is SGHRS and CDR2 is YFSETQ. J lost 4 bases, V lost 0 bases, and 1 base had no gene match. CDR3: CASSLGTSGGYEQYF. CDR3 nucleotides: TGCGCCAGCAGCTTGGGGACTAGCGGGGGTTACGAGCAGTACTTC.

CDR3 sequence: CASSYFRGGRRTEAFF. The CDR3 DNA reads TGTGCCAGCAGTTACTTTCGCGGGGGGCGCCGGACTGAAGCTTTCTTT. The V gene is TRBV6-5, the J gene TRBJ1-1, with D perhaps matching TRBD1 (6 bases). V was cut by 1 base and J by 5 bases, with 17 bases left in between. From germline, CDR1 is MNHEY and CDR2 SVGAGI. The CDR3 is made up of 16 amino acids.

The genes are TRBV11-2 and TRBJ2-3; possibly TRBD1 for D (5 bases). Between the trimmed V and J ends, which lost 4 bases and 2 bases, there was a span of 13 bases. The CDR3 runs to 15 residues. CDR1 is SGHAT and CDR2 is FQNNGV in the germline V gene. The CDR3 nucleotides are TGTGCCAGCAGCTCTGACAGACTTCCCACAGATACGCAGTATTTT. As protein: CASSSDRLPTDTQYF.

The V call is TRBV19, the J call TRBJ2-2; D might be TRBD1 (6 bases). V shed 9 bases and J shed 4 bases, with 18 bases lying between them. CDR1 and CDR2 from the germline V gene are LNHDA and SQIVND (reference sequence). CDR3 size: 15 residues. The CDR3 sequence is CASSGWGRTTGELFF. The CDR3 nucleotides are TGTGCCAGCTCCGGTTGGGGGCGAACCACCGGGGAGCTGTTTTTT.

The chain has TRBV18 and TRBJ1-1, with D possibly TRBD1 on 5 matching bases. The germline CDR1 and CDR2 sequences are KGHSH and LQKENI. Deletions cut 5 bases from V and 3 bases from J, with 10 bases between. This CDR3 has 13 amino acids. The CDR3 loop reads CASSSGWDTEAFF. The CDR3, as DNA: TGTGCCAGCTCATCAGGGTGGGACACTGAAGCTTTCTTT.

The J gene is TRBJ1-5, the V gene TRBV19; D not certain. CDR1 and CDR2 from the germline V gene are LNHDA and SQIVND (reference sequence). V was trimmed by 0 bases and J by 3 bases, leaving 9 bases between them. This CDR3 has 15 amino acids. CDR3 sequence reads: CASSIDATPNQPQHF. The CDR3 bases are TGTGCCAGTAGTATAGACGCGACACCCAATCAGCCCCAGCATTTT.

V gene TRBV9 combines with J gene TRBJ2-5; D perhaps matches TRBD2 (7 bases). The ends were cut back, 1 base at V and 0 bases at J, with 10 bases in the middle. The length of the CDR3 is 15 residues. Germline lookup yields CDR1 SGDLS and CDR2 YYNGEE. CDR3 nucleotides: TGTGCCAGCAGCGTAAGGGGGGGGTACCAAGAGACCCAGTACTTC. Translation: CASSVRGGYQETQYF. Looking up the rest from reference TRBV9 and TRBJ2-5 gives the full variable domain: DSGVTQTPKHLITATGQRVTLRCSPRSGDLSVYWYQQSLDQGLQFLIQYYNGEERAKGNILERFSAQQFPDLHSELNLSSLELGDSALYFCASSVRGGYQETQYFGPGTRLLVL.

About this clone: A much more abundant neighbour one base away suggests this may be a read error. The identical CDR3 is also encoded by other nucleotide sequences in the sample. V and J are TRBV5-1 and TRBJ2-7, with a possible D match to TRBD1 (5 bases). The germline CDR1 and CDR2 sequences are SGHRS and YFSETQ. The length of the CDR3 is 14 residues. With 0 bases removed from V and 3 bases from J, the gap between germline ends came to 10 bases. In nucleotides, the CDR3 is TGCGCCAGCAGCTTGGAAGGGGCGGTCTACGAGCAGTACTTC. This codes for CASSLEGAVYEQYF.

The chain joins TRBV5-1 to TRBJ2-5, with a tentative D call TRBD2 (6 bases). Germline V gene sequence: CDR1 SGHRS, CDR2 YFSETQ. There are 14 residues in the CDR3. V was pared by 4 bases and J by 4 bases, with 14 bases between. Written as DNA, the CDR3 is TGCGCCAGCAGCCTGACTAGTCTTCTAGAGACCCAGTACTTC. It specifies CASSLTSLLETQYF. Supplemented by reference TRBV5-1 and TRBJ2-5, the full variable domain reads KAGVTQTPRYLIKTRGQQVTLSCSPISGHRSVSWYQQTPGQGLQFLFEYFSETQRNKGNFPGRFSGRQFSNSRSEMNVSTLELGDSALYLCASSLTSLLETQYFGPGTRLLVL.

This clone showed up just once. The gene calls are TRBV7-2 and TRBJ2-1, with D possibly matching TRBD2 (7 bases). This CDR3 comprises 15 residues. Trimming removed 3 bases from V and 3 bases from J, with 12 bases in between. Per the germline V gene, CDR1 is SGHTA and CDR2 is FQGNSA. In DNA, the CDR3 is TGTGCCAGCAGCTTGTCGGGGGGCGTCTACAATGAGCAGTTCTTC. Protein product: CASSLSGGVYNEQFF.

This rearrangement joins TRBV5-1 to TRBJ1-3; the match to TRBD1 covers 7 bases. Unmatched junction bases numbered 3, after V lost 0 bases and J lost 0 bases. The CDR3 length is 16 residues. Per the germline V gene, CDR1 is SGHRS and CDR2 is YFSETQ. The CDR3 DNA follows: TGCGCCAGCAGCTTGGGGGGACAGAACTCTGGAAACACCATATATTTT. This translates into CASSLGGQNSGNTIYF.

This clone was picked up one time. The rearrangement links TRBV6-1 to TRBJ1-2; a possible D gene is TRBD1 (5 bases). Germline V gives CDR1 MNHNS, CDR2 SASEGT. There are 15 residues in the CDR3. Trimming stripped 3 bases from V and 3 bases from J, with 14 bases between. In nucleotides, the CDR3 is TGTGCCAGCAGTGACGGCCAGGGCATGTACTATGGCTACACCTTC. Its protein product is CASSDGQGMYYGYTF.

This sequence joins TRBV13 and TRBJ2-2; possible D gene TRBD2, 6 bases. CDR1 and CDR2 (germline): PRHDT, FYEKMQ (reference sequence). The CDR3 consists of 15 residues. The V end was cut by 2 bases, the J end by 1 base, with 8 bases between. The CDR3 region is CASSLPGENTGELFF. CDR3 nucleotide sequence: TGTGCCAGCAGCTTACCGGGGGAGAACACCGGGGAGCTGTTTTTT.